This TCR beta chain appears in the sequencing data of a study of T cells after posttransplantation cyclophosphamide. The CDR3 totals 18 residues. In germline, CDR1 is SGHVS, CDR2 FNYEAQ. The V gene end was trimmed by 4 bases and the J gene end by 3 bases; junction bases not matched to a gene: 15. TCRdb's copy holds only in-frame clones and misses some; the assay was immunoSEQ multiplex PCR. The sample contains 8,000 to 10,000 clones, over 95% of which appear only once. The chain employs TRBV7-6 and TRBJ1-3; 7 bases line up with TRBD1. The origin of this receptor is a man aged 50 to 59 in good health, CMV-negative, and a related stem cell transplant donor. The specimen sequenced was naive CD8+ T cells sorted from PBMCs. The CDR3 spells CASSSLTFGRQGGNTIYF. The CDR3 DNA reads as TGTGCCAGCAGCTCCTTGACTTTTGGCCGACAGGGTGGAAACACCATATATTTT.